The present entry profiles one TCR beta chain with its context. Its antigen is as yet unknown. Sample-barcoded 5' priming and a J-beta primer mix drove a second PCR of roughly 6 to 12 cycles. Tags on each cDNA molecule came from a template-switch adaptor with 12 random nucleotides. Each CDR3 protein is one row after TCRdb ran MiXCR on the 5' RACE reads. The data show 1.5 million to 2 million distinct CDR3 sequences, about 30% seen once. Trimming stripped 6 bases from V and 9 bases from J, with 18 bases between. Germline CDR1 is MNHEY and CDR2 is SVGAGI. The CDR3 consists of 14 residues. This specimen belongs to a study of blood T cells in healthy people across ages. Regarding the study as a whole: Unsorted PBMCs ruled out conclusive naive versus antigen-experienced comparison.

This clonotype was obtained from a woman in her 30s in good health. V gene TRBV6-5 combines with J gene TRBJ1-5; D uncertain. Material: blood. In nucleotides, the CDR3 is TGTGCCAGCAGACCATGGACGGGAGATCGGCCCCAGCATTTT. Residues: CASRPWTGDRPQHF.